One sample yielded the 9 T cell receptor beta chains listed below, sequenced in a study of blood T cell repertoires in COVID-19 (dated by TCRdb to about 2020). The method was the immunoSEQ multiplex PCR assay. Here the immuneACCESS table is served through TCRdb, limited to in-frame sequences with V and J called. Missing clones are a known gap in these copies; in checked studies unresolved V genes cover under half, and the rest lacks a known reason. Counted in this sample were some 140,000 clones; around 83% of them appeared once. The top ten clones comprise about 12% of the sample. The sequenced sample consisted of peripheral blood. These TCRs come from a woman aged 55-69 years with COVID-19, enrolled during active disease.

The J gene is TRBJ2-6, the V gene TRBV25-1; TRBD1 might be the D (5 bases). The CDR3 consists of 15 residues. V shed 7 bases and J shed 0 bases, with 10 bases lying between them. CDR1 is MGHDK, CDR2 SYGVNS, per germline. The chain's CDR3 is CASNGHHSGANVLTF. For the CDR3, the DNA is TGTGCCAGCAATGGACACCACTCTGGGGCCAACGTCCTGACTTTC.

DNA of the CDR3: TGCGCCAGCAGCTTGTGGGGAACCGGCAGGGACAGGAACACTGAAGCTTTCTTT. The encoded protein is CASSLWGTGRDRNTEAFF. The chain recombines TRBV5-1 with TRBJ1-1, with 7 bases identical to TRBD1. After removal of 1 base from V and 1 base from J, the junction contained 13 bases not matched to a gene. The CDR3 runs 18 residues. CDR1 is SGHRS, CDR2 YFSETQ, per germline.

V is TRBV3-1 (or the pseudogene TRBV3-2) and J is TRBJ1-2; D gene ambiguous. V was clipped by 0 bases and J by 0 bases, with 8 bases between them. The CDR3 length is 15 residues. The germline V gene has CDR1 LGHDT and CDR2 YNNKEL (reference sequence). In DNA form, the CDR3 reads TGTGCCAGCAGCCAAGATTCCCGAGCTAACTATGGCTACACCTTC. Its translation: CASSQDSRANYGYTF.

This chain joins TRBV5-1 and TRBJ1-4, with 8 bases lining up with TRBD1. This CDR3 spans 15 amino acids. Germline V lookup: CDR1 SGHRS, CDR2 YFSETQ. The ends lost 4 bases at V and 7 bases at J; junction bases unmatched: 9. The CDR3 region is CASSLTGGGFEKLFF. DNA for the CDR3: TGCGCCAGCAGCCTTACAGGGGGAGGGTTTGAAAAACTGTTTTTT.

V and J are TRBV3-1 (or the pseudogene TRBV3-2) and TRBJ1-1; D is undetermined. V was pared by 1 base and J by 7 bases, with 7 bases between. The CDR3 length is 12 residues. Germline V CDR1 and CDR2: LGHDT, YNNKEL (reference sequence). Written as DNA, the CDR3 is TGTGCCAGCAGCCAAGCAGGATTTGAAGCTTTCTTT. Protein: CASSQAGFEAFF.

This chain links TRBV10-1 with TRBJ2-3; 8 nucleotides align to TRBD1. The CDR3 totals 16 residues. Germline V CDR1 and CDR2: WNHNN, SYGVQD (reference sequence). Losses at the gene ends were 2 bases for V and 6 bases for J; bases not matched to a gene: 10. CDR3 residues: CASSENWAGGADTQYF. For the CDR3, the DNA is TGCGCCAGCAGTGAGAATTGGGCAGGGGGCGCTGATACGCAGTATTTT.

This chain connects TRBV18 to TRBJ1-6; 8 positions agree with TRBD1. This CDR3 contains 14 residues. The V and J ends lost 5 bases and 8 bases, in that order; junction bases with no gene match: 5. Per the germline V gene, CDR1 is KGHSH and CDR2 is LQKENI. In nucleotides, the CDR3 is TGTGCCAGCTCAAGTGGACAGGGTCATTCACCCCTCCACTTT. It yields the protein CASSSGQGHSPLHF.

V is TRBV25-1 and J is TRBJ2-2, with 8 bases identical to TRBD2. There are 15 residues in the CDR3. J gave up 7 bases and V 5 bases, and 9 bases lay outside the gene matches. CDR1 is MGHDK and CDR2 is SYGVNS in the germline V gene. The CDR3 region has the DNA TGTGCCAGCAGTCGAACTTCGGCGGGGGGCGGGGAGCTGTTTTTT. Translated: CASSRTSAGGGELFF.

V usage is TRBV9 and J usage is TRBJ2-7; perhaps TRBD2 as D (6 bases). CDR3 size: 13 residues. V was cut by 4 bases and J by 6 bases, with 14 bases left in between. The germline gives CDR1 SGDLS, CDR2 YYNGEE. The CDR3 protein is CASSPRGKGEQYF. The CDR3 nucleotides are TGTGCCAGCAGCCCCCGGGGGAAAGGCGAGCAGTACTTC.